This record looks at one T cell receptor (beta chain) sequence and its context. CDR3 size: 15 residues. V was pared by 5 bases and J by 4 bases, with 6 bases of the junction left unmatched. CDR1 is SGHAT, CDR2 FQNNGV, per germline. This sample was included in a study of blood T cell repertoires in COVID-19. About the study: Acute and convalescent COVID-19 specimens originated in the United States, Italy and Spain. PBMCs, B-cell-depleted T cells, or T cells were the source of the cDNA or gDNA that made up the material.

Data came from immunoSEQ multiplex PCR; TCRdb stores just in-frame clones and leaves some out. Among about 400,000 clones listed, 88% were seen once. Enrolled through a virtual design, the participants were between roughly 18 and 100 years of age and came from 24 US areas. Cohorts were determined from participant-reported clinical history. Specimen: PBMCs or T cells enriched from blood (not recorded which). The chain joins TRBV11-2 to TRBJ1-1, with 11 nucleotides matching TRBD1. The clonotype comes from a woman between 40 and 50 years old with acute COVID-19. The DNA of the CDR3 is TGTGCCAGCAGCCCGGACAGGGGGCCAGGCACTGAAGCTTTCTTT. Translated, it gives CASSPDRGPGTEAFF.